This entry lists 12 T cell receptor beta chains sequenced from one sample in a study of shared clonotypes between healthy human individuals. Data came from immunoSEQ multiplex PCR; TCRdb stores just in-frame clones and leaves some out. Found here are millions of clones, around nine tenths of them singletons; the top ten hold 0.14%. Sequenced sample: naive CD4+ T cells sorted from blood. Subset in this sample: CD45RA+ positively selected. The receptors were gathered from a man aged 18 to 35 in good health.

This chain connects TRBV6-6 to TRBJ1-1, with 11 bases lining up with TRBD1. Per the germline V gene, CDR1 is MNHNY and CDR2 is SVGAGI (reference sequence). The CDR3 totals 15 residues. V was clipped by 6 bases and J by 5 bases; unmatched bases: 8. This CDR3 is CASSGQGAGDTEAFF. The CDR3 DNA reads TGTGCCAGCAGCGGACAGGGGGCAGGAGATACTGAAGCTTTCTTT.

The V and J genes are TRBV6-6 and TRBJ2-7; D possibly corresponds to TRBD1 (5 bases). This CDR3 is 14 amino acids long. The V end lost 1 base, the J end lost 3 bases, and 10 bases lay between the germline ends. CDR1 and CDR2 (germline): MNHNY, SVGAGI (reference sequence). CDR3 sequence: CASSYLGQGYEQYF. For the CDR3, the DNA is TGTGCCAGCAGTTACTTAGGACAAGGCTACGAGCAGTACTTC.

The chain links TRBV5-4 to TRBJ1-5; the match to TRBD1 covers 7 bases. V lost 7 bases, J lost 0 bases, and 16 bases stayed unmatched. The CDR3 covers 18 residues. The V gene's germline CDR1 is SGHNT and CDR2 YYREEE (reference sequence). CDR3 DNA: TGTGCCAGCGGGGTGGGGACAGCGGAGCTTTATAGCAATCAGCCCCAGCATTTT. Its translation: CASGVGTAELYSNQPQHF.

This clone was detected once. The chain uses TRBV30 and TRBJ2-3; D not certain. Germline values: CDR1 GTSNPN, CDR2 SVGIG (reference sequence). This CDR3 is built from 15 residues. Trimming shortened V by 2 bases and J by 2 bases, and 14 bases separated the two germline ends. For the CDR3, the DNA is TGTGCCTGGAGTCAAGGGTCTGGGTTCACAGATACGCAGTATTTT. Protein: CAWSQGSGFTDTQYF.

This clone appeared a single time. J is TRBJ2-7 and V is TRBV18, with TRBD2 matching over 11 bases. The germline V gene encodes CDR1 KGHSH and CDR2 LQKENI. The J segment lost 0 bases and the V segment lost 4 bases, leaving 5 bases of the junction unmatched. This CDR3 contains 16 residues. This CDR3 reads CASSRETSGSSYEQYF. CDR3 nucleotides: TGTGCCAGCTCACGAGAAACTAGCGGGAGCTCCTACGAGCAGTACTTC.

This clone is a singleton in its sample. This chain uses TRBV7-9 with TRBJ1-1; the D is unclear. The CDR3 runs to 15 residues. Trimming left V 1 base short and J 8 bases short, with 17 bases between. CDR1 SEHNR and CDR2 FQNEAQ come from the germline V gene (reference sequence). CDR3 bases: TGTGCCAGCAGCTTAGTCGAGTTGGGCCGCCAAGAAGCTTTCTTT. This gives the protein CASSLVELGRQEAFF.

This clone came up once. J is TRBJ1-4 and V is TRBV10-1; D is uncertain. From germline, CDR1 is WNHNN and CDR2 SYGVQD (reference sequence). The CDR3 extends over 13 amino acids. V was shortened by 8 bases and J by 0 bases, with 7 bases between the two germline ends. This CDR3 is CASLTSTNEKLFF. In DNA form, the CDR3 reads TGCGCCAGCCTTACATCAACTAATGAAAAACTGTTTTTT.

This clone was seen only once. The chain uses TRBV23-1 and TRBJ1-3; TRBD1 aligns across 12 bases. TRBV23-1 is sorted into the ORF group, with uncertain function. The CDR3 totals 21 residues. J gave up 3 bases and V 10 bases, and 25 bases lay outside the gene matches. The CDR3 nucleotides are TGCGCCACCGCCGGTGGCCCCGACCGGGACAGGGGGCGCGGGGATGGAAACACCATATATTTT. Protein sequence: CATAGGPDRDRGRGDGNTIYF.

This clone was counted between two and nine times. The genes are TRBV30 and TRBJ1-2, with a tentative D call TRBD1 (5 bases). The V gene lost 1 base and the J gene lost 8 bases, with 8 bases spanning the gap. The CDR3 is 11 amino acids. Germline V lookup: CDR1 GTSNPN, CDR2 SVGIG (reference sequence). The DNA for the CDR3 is TGTGCCTGGAGTGATCAGGGAGGCTACACCTTC. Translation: CAWSDQGGYTF.

The CDR3 is CASSVWSGGDGYTF. The CDR3 bases are TGTGCCAGCAGCGTATGGTCAGGGGGTGATGGCTACACCTTC. The chain recombines TRBV9 with TRBJ1-2; 7 nucleotides match TRBD1. The V and J ends lost 1 base and 6 bases, in that order; junction bases with no gene match: 6. CDR1 is SGDLS, CDR2 YYNGEE, per germline. The CDR3 extends over 14 amino acids.

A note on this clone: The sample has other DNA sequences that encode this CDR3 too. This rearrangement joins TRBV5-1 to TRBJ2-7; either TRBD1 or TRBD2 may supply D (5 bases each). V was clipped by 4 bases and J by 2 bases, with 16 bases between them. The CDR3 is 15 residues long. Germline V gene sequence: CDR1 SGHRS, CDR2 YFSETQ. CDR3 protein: CASSLGGTAPYEQYF. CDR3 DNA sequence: TGCGCCAGCAGCCTGGGTGGGACGGCCCCCTACGAGCAGTACTTC.

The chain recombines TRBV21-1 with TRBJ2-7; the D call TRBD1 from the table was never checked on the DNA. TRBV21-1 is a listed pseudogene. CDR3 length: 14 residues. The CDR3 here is CASSGDRGSNEQYF. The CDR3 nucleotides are TGTGCCAGCAGCGGGGACAGGGGTAGCAACGAGCAGTACTTC.